In this sample, the clone carrying this TCR beta chain turned up a few times. What it binds is unknown. The length of the CDR3 is 11 residues. Trimming took 6 bases from V and 8 from J, leaving 13 bases between them. Per the germline V gene, CDR1 is SQVTM and CDR2 is ANQGSEA. This entry comes from a study of shared clonotypes between healthy human individuals. Study-wide points: Blood alone was sampled, and tissue repertoires likely differ.

Naive CD4+ cells were CD45RA-selected; the remaining cells were memory. Here immunoSEQ multiplex PCR was the method, and the copy in TCRdb shows in-frame clones only, minus some. The sample includes 640,000 or so clones, roughly 78% of them seen just once. Sequenced: memory CD4+ T cells sorted from blood. The subset: CD45RA-negative fraction. The genes are TRBV29-1 and TRBJ1-2, with D uncertain. This receptor was obtained from a woman in her 30s in good health. The chain's CDR3 is CSVWTGSGYTF. The CDR3 DNA is TGCAGCGTATGGACTGGGTCGGGCTACACCTTC.